The 16 T cell receptor beta chains below were found in one sample sequenced in a study of radiation and T cells in renal cell carcinoma (dated by TCRdb to 2020 to 2022). The library came from the immunoSEQ multiplex PCR assay. Held by TCRdb, this immuneACCESS table contains in-frame sequences only and omits some clones. Under half of the omission traces to an unresolved V gene where checked; the cause of the rest is unknown. The sample table shows approximately 40,000 clones, and 65% to 85% are seen once. The ten largest make up roughly 30% of the sample. According to the study, the label for this sample's time point signals: blood 4 weeks post-SBRT, at nephrectomy. In the paper's terms, the treatment or condition label means: 15 Gy SBRT to primary tumor, nephrectomy 4 weeks later. The sequencing used blood, collected from a patient whose treatment included radiotherapy and nephrectomy. The receptors derive from a woman aged 70 to 79 with renal cell carcinoma.

J is TRBJ1-1 and V is TRBV12-5; possible D gene TRBD1, 6 bases. The CDR3 totals 12 residues. The germline V gene encodes CDR1 LGHNT and CDR2 FRNRAP. V was clipped by 8 bases and J by 2 bases, with 9 bases between them. The CDR3 DNA follows: TGTGCTAGTACAGGGTTAAACACTGAAGCTTTCTTT. Its translation: CASTGLNTEAFF.

This rearrangement joins TRBV7-6 to TRBJ2-7; a weak D match, TRBD2 (6 bases). Germline lookup yields CDR1 SGHVS and CDR2 FNYEAQ. The CDR3 extends over 12 amino acids. Trimming took 5 bases from V and 5 from J, leaving 10 bases between them. The CDR3 DNA sequence: TGTGCCAGCAGCGAGCGGGCGGACGAGCAGTACTTC. It codes for CASSERADEQYF.

J is TRBJ2-1 and V is TRBV9; 10 nucleotides agree with TRBD1. Trimming cost V 0 bases and J 1 base; bases outside gene matches: 10. The length of the CDR3 is 19 residues. Germline-derived CDR1 and CDR2 are SGDLS and YYNGEE. CDR3 DNA sequence: TGTGCCAGCAGCGTAGCGGGACAGGGGTTTTCGGGTTCCTACAATGAGCAGTTCTTC. Its translation: CASSVAGQGFSGSYNEQFF.

The rearrangement links TRBV5-1 to TRBJ2-7; D is unresolved. V was shortened by 0 bases and J by 5 bases, with 6 bases between the two germline ends. In germline, CDR1 is SGHRS, CDR2 YFSETQ. The length of the CDR3 is 12 residues. This chain's CDR3 is CASSLGDHEQYF. The CDR3 bases are TGCGCCAGCAGCTTGGGGGATCACGAGCAGTACTTC.

The V and J genes are TRBV6-6 and TRBJ2-7; the D gene is possibly TRBD2 (5 bases). CDR1 MNHNY and CDR2 SVGAGI come from the germline V gene (reference sequence). The CDR3 extends over 15 amino acids. V was shortened by 2 bases and J by 0 bases, with 11 bases between the two germline ends. CDR3 residues: CASSYEGGRSYEQYF. Written as DNA, the CDR3 is TGTGCCAGCAGTTACGAGGGCGGCCGCTCCTACGAGCAGTACTTC.

V is TRBV5-1 and J is TRBJ2-6; tentatively, D is TRBD1 (5 bases). Trimming stripped 0 bases from V and 0 bases from J, with 10 bases between. Germline V gene lookup returns CDR1 SGHRS and CDR2 YFSETQ. This CDR3 region has 17 residues. CDR3 sequence: CASSLGRARSGANVLTF. DNA for the CDR3: TGCGCCAGCAGCTTGGGCAGGGCTCGCTCTGGGGCCAACGTCCTGACTTTC.

This clone was observed a single time. J is TRBJ2-1 and V is TRBV5-1; D not resolved. CDR1 is SGHRS and CDR2 is YFSETQ in the germline V gene. The CDR3 runs to 15 residues. V was shortened by 4 bases and J by 4 bases, with 15 bases between the two germline ends. In DNA form, the CDR3 reads TGCGCCAGCAGCCTCACACCGGTCGGATACAATGAGCAGTTCTTC. Amino acids: CASSLTPVGYNEQFF.

The chain joins TRBV11-2 to TRBJ2-7; 9 bases match TRBD1. This CDR3 contains 15 residues. V lost 4 bases and J lost 6; bases outside the gene matches: 10. CDR1 is SGHAT, CDR2 FQNNGV, per germline. CDR3 sequence (DNA): TGTGCCAGCAGCTCACCTACTACAGGGGGCCCCGAGCAGTACTTC. Its protein is CASSSPTTGGPEQYF.

Worth noting for this clone: A read error may account for a junction end that differs from germline. The genes are TRBV5-4 and TRBJ1-1; possible D gene TRBD1, 5 bases. Germline V gives CDR1 SGHNT, CDR2 YYREEE (reference sequence). The CDR3 covers 13 residues. The CDR3 sequence is CASSYGYQGFVSF. The CDR3 DNA sequence: TGTGCCAGCAGCTACGGTTATCAGGGTTTTGTTTCGTTT.

This clone was seen only once. The gene calls are TRBV5-1 and TRBJ2-1; D may match TRBD1 or TRBD2 (5 bases each). The CDR3 contains 15 residues. In germline, CDR1 is SGHRS, CDR2 YFSETQ. Trimming stripped 0 bases from V and 2 bases from J, with 9 bases between. CDR3 coding DNA: TGCGCCAGCAGCTTGGAGGGGACCGCCTACAATGAGCAGTTCTTC. Its translation is CASSLEGTAYNEQFF.

The V call is TRBV18, the J call TRBJ2-2; D ambiguous. Looked up from germline, CDR1 is KGHSH and CDR2 is LQKENI. The V gene lost 3 bases and the J gene lost 4 bases, with 9 bases spanning the gap. The CDR3 is 14 amino acids. The CDR3, as DNA: TGTGCCAGCTCACCGCGAGCCGGCACCGGGGAGCTGTTTTTT. This codes for CASSPRAGTGELFF.

The rearrangement uses TRBV29-1 and TRBJ2-7, with 8 bases lining up with TRBD2. V lost 4 bases and J lost 0; bases outside the gene matches: 2. The germline CDR1 and CDR2 sequences are SQVTM and ANQGSEA. This CDR3 spans 13 amino acids. CDR3 amino acids: CSVASGLSYEQYF. DNA of the CDR3: TGCAGCGTTGCTAGCGGGCTCTCCTACGAGCAGTACTTC.

The V gene is TRBV7-8, the J gene TRBJ1-5, with a weak D call TRBD1 (6 bases). CDR1 is SGHVS and CDR2 is FQNEAQ in the germline V gene. V was trimmed by 6 bases and J by 4 bases, leaving 13 bases between them. The CDR3 is made up of 14 amino acids. The CDR3 here is CASSKSGANQPQHF. The CDR3 DNA follows: TGTGCCAGCAGTAAGTCAGGGGCAAATCAGCCCCAGCATTTT.

This chain links TRBV18 with TRBJ1-3, with a possible D match to TRBD1 (5 bases). The ends were cut back, 3 bases at V and 0 bases at J, with 9 bases in the middle. The CDR3 covers 15 residues. Germline loops: CDR1 KGHSH, CDR2 LQKENI. CDR3 amino acids: CASSPGTSSGNTIYF. CDR3 sequence (DNA): TGTGCCAGCTCACCGGGGACTAGCTCTGGAAACACCATATATTTT.

The V gene is TRBV6-1, the J gene TRBJ2-7, with 11 bases identical to TRBD1. This CDR3 spans 13 amino acids. The germline V gene encodes CDR1 MNHNS and CDR2 SASEGT. Trimming removed 6 bases from V and 7 bases from J; junction bases left unmatched: 5. The CDR3: CASRGTGGGEQYF. The DNA for the CDR3 is TGTGCCAGCAGAGGGACAGGGGGAGGTGAGCAGTACTTC.

Of note for this clone: This may be a read error: a much more frequent sequence differs by one nucleotide. The chain combines TRBV9 with TRBJ1-1; the D gene is possibly TRBD1 (6 bases). The CDR3 loop spans 16 amino acids. V was trimmed by 10 bases and J by 0 bases, leaving 22 bases between them. Germline V gene lookup returns CDR1 SGDLS and CDR2 YYNGEE. CDR3 loop: CARGGGAGDMNTEAFF. CDR3 in DNA: TGTGCCCGCGGGGGTGGGGCAGGGGATATGAACACTGAAGCTTTCTTT.